A selection of T cell receptor beta chains follows, all from one sample in a study of Ad26.COV2.S vaccination and SARS-CoV-2 variants. Libraries were prepared by immunoSEQ multiplex PCR; TCRdb keeps only in-frame clonotypes and omits some of them. The table shows roughly 350,000 clones, with 80% to 90% occurring only once. Material: peripheral blood, obtained in a trial of Ad26.COV2.S vaccine versus placebo. Receptor source: a person aged 18-65 years who received the Ad26.COV2.S COVID-19 vaccine or a placebo. Both conserved end residues are part of each CDR3. The size entry is marked missing in some rows and otherwise reads once, few, many or a size class.

- TRBJ1-5 TRBV19 18 CASSIGGAYPYSNQPQHF
- TRBJ2-1 TRBV24-1 18 CATSDSPIGPGTYNEQFF
- TRBJ2-6 TRBV28 16 CASSSLGSSGANVLTF
few TRBJ1-1 TRBV12-3/TRBV12-4 13 CASTRGQSTEAFF
- TRBJ1-2 TRBV7-2 15 CASSRTGMEAYGYTF
- TRBJ2-1 TRBV19 15 CASSQSGAGANEQFF
- TRBJ2-3 TRBV19 13 CASSPPGADTQYF
- TRBJ2-2 TRBV4-3 16 CASSQDQSGRTGELFF
- TRBJ2-3 TRBV28 11 CASSRGNTQYF
- TRBJ2-2 TRBV18 14 CASSPQGYTGELFF
- TRBJ2-1 TRBV7-2 13 CASSFPGGNEQFF
once TRBJ1-1 TRBV2 14 CASSLQGRGTEAFF
- TRBJ2-1 TRBV5-6 14 CASSLVGDADEQFF
once TRBJ1-2 TRBV3-1/TRBV3-2 15 CASSHLGQGNYGYTF
- TRBJ2-7 TRBV2 15 CASSDLPGQSYEQYF
- TRBJ2-7 TRBV28 13 CASQGAIDYEQYF
- TRBJ1-3 TRBV18 15 CASSPRGQGGNTIYF
- TRBJ2-6 TRBV4-3 15 CASSASDAGANVLTF